The present T cell receptor (beta chain) was sequenced within a study of beta chain features in type 1 diabetes. TCRB transcripts that were expressed got sequenced, as all of the isolated RNA had been reverse transcribed. The data were produced by immunoSEQ multiplex PCR, yet TCRdb's version contains in-frame clones alone and is incomplete. Here the sample spans 300,000 to 450,000 clones, 9.5% to 10% being singletons. V was shortened by 4 bases and J by 6 bases, with 12 bases between the two germline ends. The germline V gene encodes CDR1 MNHNS and CDR2 SASEGT. The CDR3 runs to 14 residues. Study results and caveats: Researchers report that Type 1 diabetes patients had moderately but significantly shorter TCRB CDR3s across all four CD4+ subsets.

Regarding this clone: What it binds is not known.

This receptor was obtained from a man under 40 with type 1 diabetes. Sequenced: central memory CD4+ T cells from blood. This chain joins TRBV6-1 and TRBJ2-2, with TRBD1 as a possible D gene (5 bases). The CDR3 DNA reads TGTGCCAGCAGTGTATCAGGGTACGCCGGGGAGCTGTTTTTT. This codes for CASSVSGYAGELFF.